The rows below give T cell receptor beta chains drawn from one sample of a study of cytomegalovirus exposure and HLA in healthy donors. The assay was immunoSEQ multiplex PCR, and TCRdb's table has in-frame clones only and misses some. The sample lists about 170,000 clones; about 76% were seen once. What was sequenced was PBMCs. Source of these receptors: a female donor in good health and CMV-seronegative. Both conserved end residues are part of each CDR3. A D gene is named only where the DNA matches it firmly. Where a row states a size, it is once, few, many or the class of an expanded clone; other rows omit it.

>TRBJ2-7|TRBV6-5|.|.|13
TGTGCCAGCAGTTACTCGAGGAGGGGCGAGCAGTACTTC
CASSYSRRGEQYF
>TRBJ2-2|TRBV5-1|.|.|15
TGCGCCAGCAGCTATATCGGGTTCCTAACCGGGGAGCTGTTTTTT
CASSYIGFLTGELFF
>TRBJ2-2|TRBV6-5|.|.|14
TGTGCCAGCTCCATACAGGGAATGACCGGGGAGCTGTTTTTT
CASSIQGMTGELFF
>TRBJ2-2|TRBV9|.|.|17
TGTGCCAGCAGCGTAGGATCTGGGGGCGGGGGCACCGGGGAGCTGTTTTTT
CASSVGSGGGGTGELFF
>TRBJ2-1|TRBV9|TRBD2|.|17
TGTGCCAGCAGCGTAGCCCATTCACTAGCGGGCCTCAATGAGCAGTTCTTC
CASSVAHSLAGLNEQFF
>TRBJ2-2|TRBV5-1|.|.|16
TGCGCCAGCAGCCCACCGCTCCCCCAGGGGACCGGGGAGCTGTTTTTT
CASSPPLPQGTGELFF
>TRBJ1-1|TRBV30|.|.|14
TGTGCCTGGAGTGTCCCAGGGATGAACACTGAAGCTTTCTTT
CAWSVPGMNTEAFF
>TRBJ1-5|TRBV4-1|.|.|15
TGTGCCAGCAGCCCTAGGACGGGAAGCAATCAGCCCCAGCATTTT
CASSPRTGSNQPQHF
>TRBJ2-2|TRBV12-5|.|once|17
TGTGCTAGTGGTTTGGTAGTAGGGGGATTAAACACCGGGGAGCTGTTTTTT
CASGLVVGGLNTGELFF
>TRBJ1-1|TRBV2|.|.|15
TGTGCCAGCAGTGAAGCGCTTCAAGCGAACACTGAAGCTTTCTTT
CASSEALQANTEAFF
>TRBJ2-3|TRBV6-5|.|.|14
TGTGCCAGCAGTTACCGTCTCCCTGCAGATACGCAGTATTTT
CASSYRLPADTQYF
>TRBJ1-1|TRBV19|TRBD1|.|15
TGTGCCAGTAGTATAACCGGGACAGCAAACACTGAAGCTTTCTTT
CASSITGTANTEAFF
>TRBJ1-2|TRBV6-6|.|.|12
TGTGCCAGCACCCCAAGAATCGGGGGCTACACCTTC
CASTPRIGGYTF
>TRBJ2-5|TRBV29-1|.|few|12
TGCAGCGTTGTAGCGACGCGGGGGACCCAGTACTTC
CSVVATRGTQYF
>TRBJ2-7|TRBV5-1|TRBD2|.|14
TGCGCCAGCAGCCCCTGGACTAGCGCCTACGAGCAGTACTTC
CASSPWTSAYEQYF
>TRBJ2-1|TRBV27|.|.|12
TGTGCCAGCAGTTTATACGGCGGAAGTCAGTTCTTC
CASSLYGGSQFF
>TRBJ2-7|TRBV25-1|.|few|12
TGTGCCAGCAGGGACAGCTCCTACGAGCAGTACTTC
CASRDSSYEQYF